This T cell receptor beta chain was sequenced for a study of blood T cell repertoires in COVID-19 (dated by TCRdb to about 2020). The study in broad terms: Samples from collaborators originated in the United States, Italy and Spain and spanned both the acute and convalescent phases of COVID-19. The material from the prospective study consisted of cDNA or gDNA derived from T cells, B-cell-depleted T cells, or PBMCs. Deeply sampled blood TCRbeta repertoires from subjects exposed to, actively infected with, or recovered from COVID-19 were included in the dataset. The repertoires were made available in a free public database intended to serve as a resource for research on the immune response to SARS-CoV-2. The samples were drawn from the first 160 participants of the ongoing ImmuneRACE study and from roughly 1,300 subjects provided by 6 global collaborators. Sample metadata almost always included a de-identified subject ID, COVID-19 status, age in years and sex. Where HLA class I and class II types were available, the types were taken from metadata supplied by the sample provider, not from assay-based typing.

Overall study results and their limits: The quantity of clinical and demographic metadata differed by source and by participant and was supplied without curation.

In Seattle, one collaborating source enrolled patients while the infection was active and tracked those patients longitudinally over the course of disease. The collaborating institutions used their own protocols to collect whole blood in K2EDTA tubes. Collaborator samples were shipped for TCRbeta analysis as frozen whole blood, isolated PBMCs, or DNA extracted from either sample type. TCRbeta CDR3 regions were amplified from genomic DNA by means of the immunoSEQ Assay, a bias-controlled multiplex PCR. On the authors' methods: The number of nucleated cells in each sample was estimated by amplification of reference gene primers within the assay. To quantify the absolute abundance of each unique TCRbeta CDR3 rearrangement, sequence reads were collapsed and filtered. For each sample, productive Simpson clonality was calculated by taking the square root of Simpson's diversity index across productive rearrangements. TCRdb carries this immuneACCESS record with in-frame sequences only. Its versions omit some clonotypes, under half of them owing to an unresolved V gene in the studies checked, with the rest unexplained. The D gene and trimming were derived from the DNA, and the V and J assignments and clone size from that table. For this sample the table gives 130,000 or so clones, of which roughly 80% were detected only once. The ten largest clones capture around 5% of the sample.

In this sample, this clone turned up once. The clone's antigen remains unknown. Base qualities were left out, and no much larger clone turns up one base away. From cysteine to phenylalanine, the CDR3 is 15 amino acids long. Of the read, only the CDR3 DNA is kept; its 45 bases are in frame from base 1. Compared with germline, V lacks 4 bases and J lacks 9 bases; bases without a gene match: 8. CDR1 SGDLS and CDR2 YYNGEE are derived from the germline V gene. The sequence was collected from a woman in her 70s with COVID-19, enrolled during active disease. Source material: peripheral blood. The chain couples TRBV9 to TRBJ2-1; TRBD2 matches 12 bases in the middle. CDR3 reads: CASSPTSGGPREQFF. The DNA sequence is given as TGTGCCAGCAGCCCGACTAGCGGGGGACCCCGTGAGCAGTTCTTC.